The clone carrying this T cell receptor beta chain was observed at least ten times. Combining a sample-barcoded 5' primer with a J-beta primer mix, a second PCR ran for about 7 to 12 cycles. TCRdb analysed the 5' RACE reads with MiXCR anew, one entry per CDR3 protein. The data hold 650,000 to 800,000 distinct CDR3 sequences, with about 51% observed a single time. CDR1 is KGHDR, CDR2 SFDVKD, per germline. V lost 3 bases and J 0 bases, leaving 11 bases between the germline ends. This CDR3 spans 16 amino acids. This record belongs to a study of blood T cells in healthy people across ages. What was sequenced was blood. The TCR comes from a woman at least 80 years old in good health. J is TRBJ2-1 and V is TRBV24-1; D is perhaps TRBD2 (6 bases). The CDR3 protein is CATSDPDGSSYNEQFF. CDR3 coding DNA: TGTGCCACCAGTGATCCTGACGGGAGCTCCTACAATGAGCAGTTCTTC.